The T cell receptor (beta chain) under discussion was sequenced for a study of T cell changes during pregnancy in multiple sclerosis. Clones were sequenced by immunoSEQ multiplex PCR, and TCRdb holds only the in-frame ones, with some missing. The sample has roughly 69,000 clones, about 90% seen once. Germline CDR1 is MNHEY and CDR2 is SMNVEV (reference sequence). The CDR3 has 15 residues. V lost 2 bases, J lost 4 bases, and 7 bases stayed unmatched. This TCR derives from a female donor with multiple sclerosis, enrolled in a pregnancy study. The gene calls are TRBV27 and TRBJ1-2; 7 bases match TRBD1. This specimen consisted of peripheral blood, obtained after pregnancy. CDR3 region: CASSLGPGQSYGYTF. Written as DNA, the CDR3 is TGTGCCAGCAGTTTAGGGCCGGGACAGAGCTATGGCTACACCTTC.